This TCR beta chain was recovered during a study of OX40 agonist ivuxolimab in advanced cancers. Study background: Among those enrolled, mean age was approximately 62 years (range roughly 23 to 85) and about 79% were male. It was permissible to have had prior anti-PD-1, anti-PD-L1 or anti-CTLA-4 therapy, and around 41% had some.

With 3 bases clipped from V and 5 bases from J, the junction kept 6 bases outside the gene matches. The CDR3 runs to 14 residues. CDR1 KGHSH and CDR2 LQKENI come from the germline V gene. Generated by immunoSEQ multiplex PCR, the TCRdb table keeps only in-frame clones and is missing some. The sample consists of about 79,000 clones, around 92% of them appearing once. Broader study findings: Partial responders at 0.1-3.0 mg/kg showed near-lowest clonal expansion.

About this clone itself: Its specificity is not known.

This specimen was CD4+ or CD8+ T cells sorted from blood, taken in a trial of the OX40 agonist ivuxolimab. The V call is TRBV18, the J call TRBJ2-7; 8 nucleotides match TRBD1. The receptor was derived from an adult with an advanced solid tumor such as melanoma, head and neck, liver or kidney cancer. CDR3 loop: CASSPMGQAHEQYF. The CDR3 nucleotides read TGTGCCAGCTCACCGATGGGACAGGCCCACGAGCAGTACTTC.